This TCR beta chain is from a study of cytomegalovirus exposure and HLA in healthy donors. Germline CDR1 is SGHDT and CDR2 is YYEEEE. With V trimmed by 3 bases and J by 3 bases, 8 bases remained unmatched. This CDR3 contains 15 residues. The data were produced by immunoSEQ multiplex PCR, yet TCRdb's version contains in-frame clones alone and is incomplete. The table includes some 350,000 clones, around 90% detected once. This TCR was recovered from a woman aged 30 to 39 in good health and CMV-seropositive. The V call is TRBV5-6, the J call TRBJ2-7, with 8 bases matching TRBD1. Sequencing was carried out using PBMCs. CDR3 DNA: TGTGCCAGCAGCTCCGACAGGGGAACCTTCTACGAGCAGTACTTC. Translated: CASSSDRGTFYEQYF.